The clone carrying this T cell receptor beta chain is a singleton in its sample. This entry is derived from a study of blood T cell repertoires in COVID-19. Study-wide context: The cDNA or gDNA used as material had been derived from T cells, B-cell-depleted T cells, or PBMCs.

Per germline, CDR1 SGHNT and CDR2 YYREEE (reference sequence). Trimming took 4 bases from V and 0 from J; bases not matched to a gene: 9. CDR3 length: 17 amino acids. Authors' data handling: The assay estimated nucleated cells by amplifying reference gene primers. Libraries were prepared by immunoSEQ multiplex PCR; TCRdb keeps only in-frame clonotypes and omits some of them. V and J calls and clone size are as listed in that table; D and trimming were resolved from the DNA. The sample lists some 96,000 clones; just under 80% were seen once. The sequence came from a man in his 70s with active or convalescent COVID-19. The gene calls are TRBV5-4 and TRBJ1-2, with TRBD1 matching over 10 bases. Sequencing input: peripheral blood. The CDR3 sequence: CASSQTGGPRSNYGYTF. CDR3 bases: TGTGCCAGCAGCCAGACAGGGGGCCCGCGTTCTAACTATGGCTACACCTTC.